One sample yielded the 18 T cell receptor beta chains listed below, sequenced in a study of T cell responses to AZD1222 COVID-19 vaccine. Profiling relied on immunoSEQ multiplex PCR, and the TCRdb table lists in-frame clones only, not all of them. The table shows nearly 110,000 clones, with around 91% occurring only once. Source: peripheral blood, taken 28 days after the second AZD1222 dose. The receptors here all came from an adult who received the AZD1222 COVID-19 vaccine.

The chain has TRBV6-5 and TRBJ2-1; D gene unclear. The V gene lost 7 bases and the J gene lost 5 bases, with 15 bases spanning the gap. CDR1 and CDR2 from the germline V gene are MNHEY and SVGAGI. This CDR3 spans 14 amino acids. CDR3 amino acids: CASNRVGSNNEQFF. The CDR3 DNA sequence: TGTGCCAGCAACCGAGTGGGGTCCAACAATGAGCAGTTCTTC.

This clone was detected once. The V call is TRBV30, the J call TRBJ1-5; D remains ambiguous. The CDR3 is 13 amino acids. Germline V gene sequence: CDR1 GTSNPN, CDR2 SVGIG (reference sequence). Trimming pared 3 bases from V and 9 bases from J, leaving 15 bases between. In DNA, the CDR3 is TGTGCCTGGAGCGAAGGAATTGAGAGGCCCCAGCATTTT. Protein: CAWSEGIERPQHF.

The chain is built from TRBV9 and TRBJ1-1; 8 bases match TRBD1. J was trimmed by 0 bases and V by 3 bases; bases with no gene match: 4. From germline, CDR1 is SGDLS and CDR2 YYNGEE. The CDR3 runs to 15 residues. The CDR3, as DNA: TGTGCCAGCAGCGCAGCAGGGGGCCTGAACACTGAAGCTTTCTTT. This codes for CASSAAGGLNTEAFF.

The chain employs TRBV5-1 and TRBJ1-4; 7 nucleotides agree with TRBD1. This CDR3 spans 13 amino acids. Germline CDR1 is SGHRS and CDR2 is YFSETQ. J was trimmed by 13 bases and V by 0 bases; bases with no gene match: 6. In DNA form, the CDR3 reads TGCGCCAGCAGCTTGGACGGGACAGAACGACTGTTTTTT. It encodes CASSLDGTERLFF.

The chain links TRBV6-5 to TRBJ1-6; possible D gene TRBD1, 5 bases. The V and J ends lost 6 bases and 15 bases respectively, with 18 bases between them. This CDR3 spans 13 amino acids. From germline, CDR1 is MNHEY and CDR2 SVGAGI. The CDR3 bases are TGTGCCAGCAGCAAACCGGGAGTCAGGGACCTCCACTTT. Amino acid sequence: CASSKPGVRDLHF.

V gene TRBV9 combines with J gene TRBJ2-2, with D tentatively TRBD1 (6 bases). CDR3 length equals 15 residues. Germline assignment: CDR1 SGDLS and CDR2 YYNGEE. Trimming cost V 0 bases and J 10 bases, with 16 bases left between them. The CDR3 region has the DNA TGTGCCAGCAGCGTAGCAGACAGGTTGGCGGAGGAGCTGTTTTTT. Protein: CASSVADRLAEELFF.

This clone occurred a few times. The chain employs TRBV6-2 or TRBV6-3 and TRBJ2-5; D gene unclear. This CDR3 is 15 amino acids long. The ends were cut back, 2 bases at V and 1 base at J, with 11 bases in the middle. Germline CDR1 MNHEY, CDR2 SVGEGT. Here the CDR3 DNA reads TGTGCCAGCAGTTACCTGGGCGGCCGCCAAGAGACCCAGTACTTC. Its protein product is CASSYLGGRQETQYF.

V usage is TRBV3-1 (or the pseudogene TRBV3-2) and J usage is TRBJ2-7, with D perhaps TRBD1 (5 bases). The CDR3 is 13 residues long. V dropped 1 base and J dropped 5 bases, with 9 bases sitting between them. From germline, CDR1 is LGHDT and CDR2 YNNKEL (reference sequence). Here the CDR3 DNA reads TGTGCCAGCAGCCAAGCAGGGCCAGACGAGCAGTACTTC. This sequence encodes CASSQAGPDEQYF.

This chain uses TRBV7-9 with TRBJ1-4; D might be TRBD1 (5 bases). The CDR3 has 18 amino acids. Trimming stripped 5 bases from V and 0 bases from J, with 19 bases between. The germline gives CDR1 SEHNR, CDR2 FQNEAQ (reference sequence). For the CDR3, the DNA is TGTGCCAGCAGCCCTTTGGCCCCGGGGGTTGCAACTAATGAAAAACTGTTTTTT. Translated: CASSPLAPGVATNEKLFF.

The rearrangement links TRBV9 to TRBJ2-7, with 7 bases identical to TRBD1. V shed 3 bases and J 6 bases; nucleotides not matched to a gene: 12. The CDR3 consists of 15 residues. Germline V gene lookup returns CDR1 SGDLS and CDR2 YYNGEE. The CDR3 spells CASSARDSLTPEQYF. CDR3 coding DNA: TGTGCCAGCAGCGCAAGGGACAGTTTAACACCCGAGCAGTACTTC.

This clone has a handful of counts. The rearrangement uses TRBV3-1 (or the pseudogene TRBV3-2) and TRBJ2-1; no reliable D call. This CDR3 is built from 14 residues. Germline CDR1 and CDR2: LGHDT and YNNKEL (reference sequence). V was pared by 3 bases and J by 0 bases, with 6 bases between. CDR3 sequence: CASSHSSSYNEQFF. CDR3 coding DNA: TGTGCCAGCAGCCACAGCAGCTCCTACAATGAGCAGTTCTTC.

The rearrangement links TRBV6-5 to TRBJ1-1, with D uncertain. There are 13 residues in the CDR3. Germline CDR1 MNHEY, CDR2 SVGAGI. Trimming pared 2 bases from V and 4 bases from J, leaving 8 bases between. DNA for the CDR3: TGTGCCAGCAGTTACGGTCAGGTCACTGAAGCTTTCTTT. Residues: CASSYGQVTEAFF.

In DNA form, the CDR3 reads TGCGCCAGCAGCTTGGGTCAGGAAACAGATACGCAGTATTTT. Its translation is CASSLGQETDTQYF. The rearrangement uses TRBV5-1 and TRBJ2-3; D gene ambiguous. Trimming removed 0 bases from V and 3 bases from J, with 8 bases in between. The germline V gene encodes CDR1 SGHRS and CDR2 YFSETQ. The CDR3 runs to 14 residues.

The chain joins TRBV12-2 to TRBJ1-5. TRBV12-2 represents a pseudogene. The CDR3 covers 16 residues. The CDR3 sequence: CASRRIEWWINQPQHF. The CDR3 nucleotides are TGTGCAAGTCGTCGAATCGAGTGGTGGATTAATCAGCCCCAGCATTTT.

V is TRBV5-1 and J is TRBJ2-3, with D maybe TRBD2 (6 bases). Germline CDR1 reads SGHRS; CDR2 reads YFSETQ. The CDR3 contains 13 residues. Deletions cut 0 bases from V and 6 bases from J, with 8 bases between. CDR3 sequence (DNA): TGCGCCAGCAGCTTGGGCGCGGGGGATACGCAGTATTTT. Encoded protein: CASSLGAGDTQYF.

The chain carries TRBV7-3 and TRBJ2-3; TRBD1 matches 9 bases. J was trimmed by 7 bases and V by 6 bases; bases with no gene match: 11. Germline values: CDR1 SGHTA, CDR2 FQGTGA. This CDR3 comprises 15 residues. The CDR3 here is CASSQAAGQGYTQYF. DNA of the CDR3: TGTGCCAGCAGTCAAGCAGCGGGACAGGGCTATACGCAGTATTTT.

This clone was recorded once. The chain is built from TRBV6-1 and TRBJ1-1, with D possibly being TRBD1 (6 bases). Trimming removed 3 bases at V and 10 bases at J, with 21 bases between. There are 15 residues in the CDR3. Germline CDR1 MNHNS, CDR2 SASEGT. The CDR3 DNA is TGTGCCAGCAGTGAGGTGTCGCAGGGGACTTCCAGAGCTTTCTTT. As protein: CASSEVSQGTSRAFF.

The chain employs TRBV2 and TRBJ1-2, with TRBD1 as a possible D gene (6 bases). This CDR3 is 13 amino acids long. Germline V gene sequence: CDR1 SNHLY, CDR2 FYNNEI. V was trimmed by 4 bases and J by 3 bases, leaving 9 bases between them. The CDR3 region is CASSGGADYGYTF. The CDR3, as DNA: TGTGCCAGCAGTGGGGGGGCCGACTATGGCTACACCTTC.